A single sample gave rise to the 14 T cell receptor beta chains below, sequenced in a study of blood T cell repertoires in COVID-19. The protocol was immunoSEQ multiplex PCR, while the TCRdb copy is restricted to in-frame clones and leaves out a portion. Among roughly 48,000 clones, about 83% were seen once, and the ten largest hold approximately 5.2%. Material for sequencing was peripheral blood. All receptors come from a human donor in a cohort sampled during active COVID-19.

The CDR3 DNA reads TGTGCCACCAGTGATTTGCTTAAAGAGACCCAGTACTTC. Protein sequence: CATSDLLKETQYF. This chain uses TRBV24-1 with TRBJ2-5; no firm D call. CDR1 and CDR2 (germline): KGHDR, SFDVKD. The length of the CDR3 is 13 residues. V was clipped by 0 bases and J by 3 bases, with 4 bases between them.

The chain employs TRBV15 and TRBJ1-5; D is unresolved. The CDR3 has 15 residues. The V end lost 0 bases, the J end lost 6 bases, and 12 bases lay between the germline ends. Per germline, CDR1 LNHNV and CDR2 YYDKDF (reference sequence). Here the CDR3 DNA reads TGTGCCACCAGCAGAGATATGGACGGACTTCAGCCCCAGCATTTT. Protein sequence: CATSRDMDGLQPQHF.

The rearrangement links TRBV6-5 to TRBJ2-7; a possible D gene is TRBD1 (6 bases). Trimming removed 5 bases at V and 3 bases at J, with 14 bases between. CDR1 MNHEY and CDR2 SVGAGI come from the germline V gene. This CDR3 has 14 amino acids. The CDR3: CASSTQGWGYEQYF. Written as DNA, the CDR3 is TGTGCCAGCAGTACACAGGGTTGGGGCTACGAGCAGTACTTC.

The chain joins TRBV27 to TRBJ2-3; the D gene is possibly TRBD1 (5 bases). Germline assignment: CDR1 MNHEY and CDR2 SMNVEV (reference sequence). The CDR3 runs to 13 residues. V gave up 6 bases and J gave up 3 bases, with 10 bases separating them. CDR3: CASSPGWTDTQYF. The CDR3 bases are TGTGCCAGCAGCCCAGGGTGGACAGATACGCAGTATTTT.

The chain carries TRBV15 and TRBJ1-6; D perhaps matches TRBD1 (6 bases). CDR3 size: 15 residues. The germline V gene encodes CDR1 LNHNV and CDR2 YYDKDF (reference sequence). The V gene lost 3 bases and the J gene lost 9 bases, with 15 bases spanning the gap. The CDR3 region is CATSRTGSWPSPLHF. For the CDR3, the DNA is TGTGCCACCAGCAGGACAGGATCTTGGCCTTCACCCCTCCACTTT.

The chain links TRBV12-3 or TRBV12-4 to TRBJ1-1; D possibly corresponds to TRBD1 (5 bases). CDR3 size: 13 residues. V dropped 5 bases and J dropped 4 bases, with 11 bases sitting between them. The CDR3 DNA reads TGTGCCAGCAGTCAGATAAGGGGCACTGAAGCTTTCTTT. Its translation is CASSQIRGTEAFF.

Only one count was recorded for this clone. Sequence at one end of the junction differs from germline and may be a read error. This CDR3 reads CASSQVTETYGYTF. In DNA, the CDR3 is TGTGCCAGCAGTCAAGTGACAGAGACCTATGGCTACACCTTC. This chain joins TRBV3-1 (or the pseudogene TRBV3-2) and TRBJ1-2, with a tentative D call TRBD1 (5 bases). Germline V lookup: CDR1 LGHDT, CDR2 YNNKEL (reference sequence). The CDR3 has 14 residues.

The chain has TRBV5-4 and TRBJ1-1, with 7 bases matching TRBD1. CDR1 is SGHNT and CDR2 is YYREEE in the germline V gene (reference sequence). The CDR3 extends over 15 amino acids. V gave up 0 bases and J gave up 5 bases; unmatched junction bases: 7. The CDR3 sequence: CASSLVTGRGTEAFF. As DNA, the CDR3 is TGTGCCAGCAGCTTGGTGACAGGGAGAGGGACTGAAGCTTTCTTT.

The chain uses TRBV19 and TRBJ2-5; D is possibly TRBD2 (5 bases). CDR1 LNHDA and CDR2 SQIVND come from the germline V gene (reference sequence). The CDR3 spans 12 residues. Trimming removed 6 bases from V and 4 bases from J, with 9 bases in between. The CDR3, as DNA: TGTGCCAGTAGCAGTCGGGGAGAGACCCAGTACTTC. Translated, it gives CASSSRGETQYF.

The CDR3 region is CATSDPDRDTEAFF. For the CDR3, the DNA is TGTGCCACCAGTGATCCGGACAGGGACACTGAAGCTTTCTTT. This chain joins TRBV24-1 and TRBJ1-1; TRBD1 aligns across 8 bases. Germline CDR1 is KGHDR and CDR2 is SFDVKD. V gave up 3 bases and J gave up 3 bases; unmatched junction bases: 2. The CDR3 is 14 residues long.

V gene TRBV5-4 combines with J gene TRBJ2-1; D possibly corresponds to TRBD1 (5 bases). Germline loops: CDR1 SGHNT, CDR2 YYREEE (reference sequence). The V gene lost 2 bases and the J gene lost 4 bases, with 10 bases spanning the gap. CDR3 size: 14 residues. The CDR3 here is CASSLATVYNEQFF. The DNA for the CDR3 is TGTGCCAGCAGCTTAGCGACAGTTTACAATGAGCAGTTCTTC.

The count of this clone is one. The chain carries TRBV10-3 and TRBJ1-6; 7 positions match TRBD1. The V gene's germline CDR1 is ENHRY and CDR2 SYGVKD. V lost 2 bases to trimming and J lost 9 bases; unmatched junction nucleotides: 7. The CDR3 has 15 amino acids. CDR3 in amino acids: CAISEPGTAFSPLHF. The CDR3 region has the DNA TGTGCCATCAGTGAGCCCGGGACAGCTTTTTCACCCCTCCACTTT.

The chain is built from TRBV6-5 and TRBJ1-5; no definite D call. V was cut by 6 bases and J by 2 bases, with 14 bases left in between. Germline lookup yields CDR1 MNHEY and CDR2 SVGAGI. This CDR3 is built from 15 residues. The CDR3 is CASRAQVNGNQPQHF. CDR3 DNA sequence: TGTGCCAGCAGAGCTCAGGTTAATGGCAATCAGCCCCAGCATTTT.

The rearrangement uses TRBV27 and TRBJ1-6; a weak D match, TRBD1 (6 bases). This CDR3 spans 15 amino acids. From germline, CDR1 is MNHEY and CDR2 SMNVEV (reference sequence). Trimming took 4 bases from V and 5 from J, leaving 12 bases between them. This chain's CDR3 is CASSSQGLNNSPLHF. Here the CDR3 DNA reads TGTGCCAGCAGTTCCCAGGGGCTGAATAATTCACCCCTCCACTTT.